The text below deals with one T cell receptor (beta chain). Its target is unknown. Here immunoSEQ multiplex PCR was the method, and the copy in TCRdb shows in-frame clones only, minus some. The sample gives around 130,000 clones, 94% of which show up once; approximately 7% is in the top ten. This sample is drawn from a study of T cell responses to AZD1222 COVID-19 vaccine. Study-wide results and limits: Nearly half of spike-specific TCRs reportedly target unmutated variant regions.

CDR3 length: 14 amino acids. Trimming cost V 7 bases and J 2 bases, with 14 bases left between them. Germline assignment: CDR1 MGHRA and CDR2 YSYEKL. The sequence came from an adult in good health. The rearrangement links TRBV4-1 to TRBJ2-5, with D possibly called TRBD1 or TRBD2 (5 bases each). The sample in question was peripheral blood, obtained on day 0 of AZD1222 vaccination. CDR3 loop: CASKGFGGQETQYF. The CDR3 bases are TGCGCCAGCAAGGGGTTCGGCGGGCAAGAGACCCAGTACTTC.